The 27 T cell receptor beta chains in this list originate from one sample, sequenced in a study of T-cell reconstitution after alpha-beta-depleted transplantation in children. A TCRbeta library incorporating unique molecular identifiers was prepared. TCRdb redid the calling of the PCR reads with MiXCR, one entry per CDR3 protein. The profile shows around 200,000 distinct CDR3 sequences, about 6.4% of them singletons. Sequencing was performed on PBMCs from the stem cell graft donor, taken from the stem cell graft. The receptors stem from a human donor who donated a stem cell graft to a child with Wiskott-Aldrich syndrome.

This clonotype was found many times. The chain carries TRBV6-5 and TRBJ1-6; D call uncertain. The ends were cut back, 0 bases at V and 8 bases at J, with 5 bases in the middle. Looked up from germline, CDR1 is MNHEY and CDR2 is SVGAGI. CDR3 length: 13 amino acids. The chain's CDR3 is CASSYSTDSPLHF. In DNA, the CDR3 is TGTGCCAGCAGTTACTCCACGGATTCACCCCTCCACTTT.

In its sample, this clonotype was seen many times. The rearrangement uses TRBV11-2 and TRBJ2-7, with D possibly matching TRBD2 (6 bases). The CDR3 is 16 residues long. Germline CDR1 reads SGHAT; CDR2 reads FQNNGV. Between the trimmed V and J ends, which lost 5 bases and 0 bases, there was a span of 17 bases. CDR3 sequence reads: CASSQAGRVGSYEQYF. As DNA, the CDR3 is TGTGCCAGCAGCCAAGCGGGTAGGGTCGGCTCCTACGAGCAGTACTTC.

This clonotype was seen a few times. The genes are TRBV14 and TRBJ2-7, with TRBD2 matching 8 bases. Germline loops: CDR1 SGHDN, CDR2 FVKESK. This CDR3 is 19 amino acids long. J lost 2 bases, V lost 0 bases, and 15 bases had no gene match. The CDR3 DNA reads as TGTGCCAGCAGCCAAGATCGCCCCTCCGGGGGGGAAAAGCCCTACGAGCAGTACTTC. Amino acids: CASSQDRPSGGEKPYEQYF. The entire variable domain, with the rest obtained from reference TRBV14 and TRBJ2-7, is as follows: EAGVTQFPSHSVIEKGQTVTLRCDPISGHDNLYWYRRVMGKEIKFLLHFVKESKQDESGMPNNRFLAERTGGTYSTLKVQPAELEDSGVYFCASSQDRPSGGEKPYEQYFGPGTRLTVT.

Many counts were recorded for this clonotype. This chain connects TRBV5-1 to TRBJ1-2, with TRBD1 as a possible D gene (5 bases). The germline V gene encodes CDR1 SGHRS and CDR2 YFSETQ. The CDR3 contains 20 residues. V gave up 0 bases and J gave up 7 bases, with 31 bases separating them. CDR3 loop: CASSLDITNRRTMFDGGYTF. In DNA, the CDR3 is TGCGCCAGCAGCTTGGATATTACCAACAGGAGAACCATGTTTGATGGTGGCTACACCTTC.

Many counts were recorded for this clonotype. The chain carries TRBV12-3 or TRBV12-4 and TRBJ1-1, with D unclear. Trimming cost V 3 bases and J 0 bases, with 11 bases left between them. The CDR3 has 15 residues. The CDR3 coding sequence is TGTGCCAGCAGTTTCTCAGCAGAAATGAACACTGAAGCTTTCTTT. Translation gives CASSFSAEMNTEAFF.

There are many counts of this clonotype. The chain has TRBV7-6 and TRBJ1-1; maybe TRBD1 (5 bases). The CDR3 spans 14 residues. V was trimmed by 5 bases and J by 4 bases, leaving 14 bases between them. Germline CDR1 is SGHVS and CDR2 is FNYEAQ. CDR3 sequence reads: CASSLYTRGTEAFF. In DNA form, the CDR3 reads TGTGCCAGCAGCCTATATACAAGGGGCACTGAAGCTTTCTTT.

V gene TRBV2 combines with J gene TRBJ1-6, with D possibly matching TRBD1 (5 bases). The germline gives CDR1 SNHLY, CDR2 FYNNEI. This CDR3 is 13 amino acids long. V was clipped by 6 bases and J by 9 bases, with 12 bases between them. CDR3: CASRRQLGSPLHF. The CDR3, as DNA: TGTGCCAGCAGAAGACAGCTTGGTTCACCCCTCCACTTT. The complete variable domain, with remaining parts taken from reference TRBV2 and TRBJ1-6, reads EPEVTQTPSHQVTQMGQEVILRCVPISNHLYFYWYRQILGQKVEFLVSFYNNEISEKSEIFDDQFSVERPDGSNFTLKIRSTKLEDSAMYFCASRRQLGSPLHFGNGTRLTVT.

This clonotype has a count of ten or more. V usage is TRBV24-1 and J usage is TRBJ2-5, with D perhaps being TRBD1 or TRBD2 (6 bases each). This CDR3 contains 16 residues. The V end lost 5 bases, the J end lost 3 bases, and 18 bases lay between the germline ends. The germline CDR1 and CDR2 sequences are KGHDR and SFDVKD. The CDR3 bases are TGTGCCACCAGTGCCCAGGGGAGGCTAGAGGAAGAGACCCAGTACTTC. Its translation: CATSAQGRLEEETQYF.

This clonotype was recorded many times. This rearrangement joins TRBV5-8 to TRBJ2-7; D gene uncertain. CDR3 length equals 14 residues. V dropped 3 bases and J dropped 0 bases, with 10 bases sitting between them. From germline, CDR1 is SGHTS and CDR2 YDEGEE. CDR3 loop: CASSSIRSSYEQYF. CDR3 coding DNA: TGTGCCAGCAGCTCCATCAGGAGCTCCTACGAGCAGTACTTC.

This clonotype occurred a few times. The CDR3 is CSARPVAGKETQYF. CDR3 DNA: TGCAGTGCTAGACCGGTGGCGGGGAAAGAGACCCAGTACTTC. The chain employs TRBV20-1 and TRBJ2-5; tentative D call: TRBD2 (6 bases). The CDR3 extends over 14 amino acids. Germline V gene data show CDR1 as DFQATT and CDR2 as SNEGSKA (reference sequence). Trimming took 2 bases from V and 3 from J, leaving 13 bases between them.

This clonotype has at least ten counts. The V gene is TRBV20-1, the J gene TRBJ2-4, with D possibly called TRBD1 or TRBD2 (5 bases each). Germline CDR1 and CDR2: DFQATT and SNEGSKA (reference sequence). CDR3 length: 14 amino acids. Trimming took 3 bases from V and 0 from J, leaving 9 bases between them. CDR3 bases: TGCAGTGCTAGGCGAGGGGCAGCCAAAAACATTCAGTACTTC. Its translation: CSARRGAAKNIQYF.

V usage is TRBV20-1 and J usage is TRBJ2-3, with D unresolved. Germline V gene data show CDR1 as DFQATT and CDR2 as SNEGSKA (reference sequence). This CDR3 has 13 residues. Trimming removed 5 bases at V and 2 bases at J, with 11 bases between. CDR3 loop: CSALILITDTQYF. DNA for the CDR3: TGCAGTGCTCTCATACTCATCACAGATACGCAGTATTTT.

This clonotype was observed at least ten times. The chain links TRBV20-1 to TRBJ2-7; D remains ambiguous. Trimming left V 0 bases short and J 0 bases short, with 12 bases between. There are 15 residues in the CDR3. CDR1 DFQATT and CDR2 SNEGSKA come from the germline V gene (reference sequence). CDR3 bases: TGCAGTGCTAGAGATCTGAGAGTATCCTCCTACGAGCAGTACTTC. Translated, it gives CSARDLRVSSYEQYF.

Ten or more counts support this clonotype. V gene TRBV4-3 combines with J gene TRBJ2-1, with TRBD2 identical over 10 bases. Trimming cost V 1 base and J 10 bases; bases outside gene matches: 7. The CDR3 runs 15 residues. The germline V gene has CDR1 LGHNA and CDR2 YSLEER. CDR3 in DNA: TGCGCCAGCAGCCAAGGCCTAGCGGGAGCTGGCGAGCAGTTCTTC. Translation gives CASSQGLAGAGEQFF.

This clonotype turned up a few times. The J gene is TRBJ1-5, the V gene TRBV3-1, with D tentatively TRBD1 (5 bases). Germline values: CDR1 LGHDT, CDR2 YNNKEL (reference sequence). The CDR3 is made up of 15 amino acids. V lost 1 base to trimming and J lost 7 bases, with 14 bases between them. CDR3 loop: CASSQGGVGAQPQHF. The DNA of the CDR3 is TGTGCCAGCAGCCAAGGAGGGGTCGGGGCCCAGCCCCAGCATTTT.

The chain's CDR3 is CASNPHTTDTQYF. CDR3 sequence (DNA): TGTGCCAGCAATCCCCATACCACAGATACGCAGTATTTT. This chain links TRBV12-3 or TRBV12-4 with TRBJ2-3; the D is unclear. The CDR3 is 13 residues long. V was pared by 7 bases and J by 2 bases, with 10 bases between.

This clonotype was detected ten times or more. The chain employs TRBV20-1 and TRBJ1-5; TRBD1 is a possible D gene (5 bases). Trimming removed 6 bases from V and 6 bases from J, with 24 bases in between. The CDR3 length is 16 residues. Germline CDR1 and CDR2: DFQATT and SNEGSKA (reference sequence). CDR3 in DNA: TGCAGTGCAAGGGGAGGGGAGGGCCGGTACAGTCAGCCCCAGCATTTT. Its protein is CSARGGEGRYSQPQHF.

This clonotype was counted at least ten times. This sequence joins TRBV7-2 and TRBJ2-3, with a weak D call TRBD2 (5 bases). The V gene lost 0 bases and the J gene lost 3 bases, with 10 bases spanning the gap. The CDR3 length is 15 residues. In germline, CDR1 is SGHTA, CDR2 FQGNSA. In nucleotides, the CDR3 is TGTGCCAGCAGCTTAGCGTCGAGGGCAACAGATACGCAGTATTTT. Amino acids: CASSLASRATDTQYF.

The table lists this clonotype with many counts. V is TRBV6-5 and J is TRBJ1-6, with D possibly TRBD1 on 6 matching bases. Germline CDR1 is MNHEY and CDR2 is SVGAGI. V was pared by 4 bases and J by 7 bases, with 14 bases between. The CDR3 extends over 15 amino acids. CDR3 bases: TGTGCCAGCAGTTCCTCGACAGGCGTCAATTCACCCCTCCACTTT. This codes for CASSSSTGVNSPLHF.

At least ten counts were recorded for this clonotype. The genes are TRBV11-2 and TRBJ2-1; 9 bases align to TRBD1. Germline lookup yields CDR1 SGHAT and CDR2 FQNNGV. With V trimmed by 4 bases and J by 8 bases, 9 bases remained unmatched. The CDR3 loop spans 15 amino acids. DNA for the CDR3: TGTGCCAGCAGCTCCAGTGGGGACAGGGCAGATGAGCAGTTCTTC. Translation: CASSSSGDRADEQFF.

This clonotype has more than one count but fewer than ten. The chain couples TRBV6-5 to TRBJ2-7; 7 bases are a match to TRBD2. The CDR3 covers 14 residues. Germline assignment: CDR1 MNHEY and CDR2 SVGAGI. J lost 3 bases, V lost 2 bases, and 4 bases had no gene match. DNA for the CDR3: TGTGCCAGCAGTTACAGGGAGGGGTACTACGAGCAGTACTTC. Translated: CASSYREGYYEQYF.

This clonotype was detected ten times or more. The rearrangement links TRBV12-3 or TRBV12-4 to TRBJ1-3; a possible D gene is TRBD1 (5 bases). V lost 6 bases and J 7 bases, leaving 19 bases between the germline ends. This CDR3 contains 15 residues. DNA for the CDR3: TGTGCCAGCAGCTCCGGGACCGCATTCTCGAACACCATATATTTT. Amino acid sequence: CASSSGTAFSNTIYF.

The CDR3, as DNA: TGCAGTGCCGACCTCGGACAGAACTATGGCTACACCTTC. Its protein is CSADLGQNYGYTF. The V gene is TRBV20-1, the J gene TRBJ1-2, with D possibly matching TRBD1 (6 bases). V shed 6 bases and J shed 2 bases, with 13 bases lying between them. The CDR3 totals 13 residues. Germline CDR1 DFQATT, CDR2 SNEGSKA (reference sequence).

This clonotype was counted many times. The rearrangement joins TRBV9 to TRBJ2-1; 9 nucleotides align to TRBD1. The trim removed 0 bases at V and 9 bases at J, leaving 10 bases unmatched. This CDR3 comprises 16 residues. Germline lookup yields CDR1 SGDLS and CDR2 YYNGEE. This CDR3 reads CASSVERTGDLFEQFF. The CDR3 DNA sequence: TGTGCCAGCAGCGTAGAGAGGACAGGGGATCTATTTGAGCAGTTCTTC.

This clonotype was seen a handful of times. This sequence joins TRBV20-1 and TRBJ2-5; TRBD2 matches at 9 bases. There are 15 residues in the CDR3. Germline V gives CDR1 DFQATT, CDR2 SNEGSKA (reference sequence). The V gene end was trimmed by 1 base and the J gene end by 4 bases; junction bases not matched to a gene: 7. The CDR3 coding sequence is TGCAGTGCTAGAGGAGGTCCAGCGGGAGGAGAGACCCAGTACTTC. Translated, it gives CSARGGPAGGETQYF.

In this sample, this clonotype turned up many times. The CDR3 protein is CASSPQESSYNEQFF. The CDR3 bases are TGTGCCAGCTCACCCCAGGAGAGCTCCTACAATGAGCAGTTCTTC. The chain carries TRBV18 and TRBJ2-1; no reliable D call. Germline V gene lookup returns CDR1 KGHSH and CDR2 LQKENI. Deletions cut 3 bases from V and 0 bases from J, with 9 bases between. The CDR3 consists of 15 residues.

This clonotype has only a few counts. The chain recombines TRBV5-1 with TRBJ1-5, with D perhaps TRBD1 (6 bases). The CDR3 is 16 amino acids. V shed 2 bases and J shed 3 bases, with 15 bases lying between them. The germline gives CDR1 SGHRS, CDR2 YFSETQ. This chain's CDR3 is CASSFRRGGYNQPQHF. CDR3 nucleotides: TGCGCCAGCAGCTTCCGGAGGGGGGGCTACAATCAGCCCCAGCATTTT.